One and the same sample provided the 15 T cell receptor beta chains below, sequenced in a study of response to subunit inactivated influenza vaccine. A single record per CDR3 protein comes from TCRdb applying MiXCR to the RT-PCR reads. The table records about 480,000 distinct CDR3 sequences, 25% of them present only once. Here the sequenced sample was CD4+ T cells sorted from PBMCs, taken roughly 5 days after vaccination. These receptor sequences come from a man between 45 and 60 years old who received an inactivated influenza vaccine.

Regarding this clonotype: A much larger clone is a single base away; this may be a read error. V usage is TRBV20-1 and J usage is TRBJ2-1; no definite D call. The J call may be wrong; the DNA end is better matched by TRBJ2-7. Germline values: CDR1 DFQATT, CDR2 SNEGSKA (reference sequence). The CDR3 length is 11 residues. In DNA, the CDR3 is TGCAGTGCTAGGGAAACCTATGAGCAGTACTTC. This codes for CSARETYEQYF.

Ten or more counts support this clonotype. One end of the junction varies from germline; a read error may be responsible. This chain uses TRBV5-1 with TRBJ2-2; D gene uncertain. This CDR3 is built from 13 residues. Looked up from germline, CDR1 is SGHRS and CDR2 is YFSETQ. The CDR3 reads CASSLVNTGELFF. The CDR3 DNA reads TGTGCCAGCAGCTTAGTAAACACCGGGGAGCTGTTTTTT. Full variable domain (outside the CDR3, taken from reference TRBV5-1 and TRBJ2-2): KAGVTQTPRYLIKTRGQQVTLSCSPISGHRSVSWYQQTPGQGLQFLFEYFSETQRNKGNFPGRFSGRQFSNSRSEMNVSTLELGDSALYLCASSLVNTGELFFGEGSRLTVL.

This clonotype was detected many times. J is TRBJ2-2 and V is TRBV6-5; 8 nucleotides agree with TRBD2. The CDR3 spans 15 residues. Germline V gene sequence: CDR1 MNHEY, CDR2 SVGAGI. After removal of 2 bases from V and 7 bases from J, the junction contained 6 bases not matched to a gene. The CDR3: CASSYGGRFGGELFF. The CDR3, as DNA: TGTGCCAGCAGTTACGGCGGGAGGTTCGGCGGGGAGCTGTTTTTT.

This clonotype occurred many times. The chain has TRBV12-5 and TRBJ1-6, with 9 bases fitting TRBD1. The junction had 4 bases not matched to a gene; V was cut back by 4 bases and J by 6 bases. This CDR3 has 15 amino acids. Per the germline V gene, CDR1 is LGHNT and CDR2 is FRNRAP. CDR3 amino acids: CASGSDRGFNSPLHF. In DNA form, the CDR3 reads TGTGCTAGTGGTTCGGACAGGGGTTTTAATTCACCCCTCCACTTT. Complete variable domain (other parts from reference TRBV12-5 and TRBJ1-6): DARVTQTPRHKVTEMGQEVTMRCQPILGHNTVFWYRQTMMQGLELLAYFRNRAPLDDSGMPKDRFSAEMPDATLATLKIQPSEPRDSAVYFCASGSDRGFNSPLHFGNGTRLTVT.

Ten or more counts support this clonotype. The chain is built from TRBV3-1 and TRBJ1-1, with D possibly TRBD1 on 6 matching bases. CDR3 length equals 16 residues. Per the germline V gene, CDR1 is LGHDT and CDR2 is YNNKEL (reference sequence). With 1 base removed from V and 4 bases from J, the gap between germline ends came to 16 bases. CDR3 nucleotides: TGTGCCAGCAGCCAAGCTACAGGGTTGTTGAGCACTGAAGCTTTCTTT. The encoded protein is CASSQATGLLSTEAFF.

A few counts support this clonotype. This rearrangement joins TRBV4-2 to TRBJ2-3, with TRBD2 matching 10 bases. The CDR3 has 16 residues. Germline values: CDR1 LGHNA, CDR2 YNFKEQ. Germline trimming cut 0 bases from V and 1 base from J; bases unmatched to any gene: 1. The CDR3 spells CASSQDGTSGTDTQYF. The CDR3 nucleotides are TGTGCCAGCAGCCAAGATGGGACTAGCGGCACAGATACGCAGTATTTT.

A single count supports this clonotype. CDR3 sequence reads: CASSATSGSWETQYF. The CDR3 DNA sequence: TGTGCCAGCAGCGCGACTAGCGGGAGCTGGGAGACCCAGTACTTC. The V gene is TRBV9, the J gene TRBJ2-5, with 12 bases identical to TRBD2. V was pared by 3 bases and J by 5 bases, with 5 bases of the junction left unmatched. Germline values: CDR1 SGDLS, CDR2 YYNGEE. This CDR3 is 15 amino acids long.

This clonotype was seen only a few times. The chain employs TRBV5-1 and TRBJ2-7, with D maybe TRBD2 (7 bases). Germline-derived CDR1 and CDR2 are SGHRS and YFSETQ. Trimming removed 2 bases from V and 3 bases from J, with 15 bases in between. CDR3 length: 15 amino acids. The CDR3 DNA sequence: TGCGCCAGCAGCTTCTTGCGGGGGCCTAACTACGAGCAGTACTTC. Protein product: CASSFLRGPNYEQYF.

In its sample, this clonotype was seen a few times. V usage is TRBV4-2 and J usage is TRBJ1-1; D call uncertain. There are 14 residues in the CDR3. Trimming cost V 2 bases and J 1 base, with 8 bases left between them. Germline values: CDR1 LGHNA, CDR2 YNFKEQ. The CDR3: CASSQSRRNTEAFF. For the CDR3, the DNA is TGTGCCAGCAGCCAAAGCAGAAGGAACACTGAAGCTTTCTTT.

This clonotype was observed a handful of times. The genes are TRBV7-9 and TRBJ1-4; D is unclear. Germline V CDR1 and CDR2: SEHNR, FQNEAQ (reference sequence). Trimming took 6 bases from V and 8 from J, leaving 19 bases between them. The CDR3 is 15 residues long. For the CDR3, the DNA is TGTGCCAGCAGTCCACGACGAGGGTCAGGCGAAAAACTGTTTTTT. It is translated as CASSPRRGSGEKLFF.

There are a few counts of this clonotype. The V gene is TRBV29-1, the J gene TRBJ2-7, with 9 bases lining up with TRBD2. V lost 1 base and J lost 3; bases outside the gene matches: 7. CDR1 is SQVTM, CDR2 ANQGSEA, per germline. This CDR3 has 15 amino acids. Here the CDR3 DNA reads TGCAGCGTTGAAGTCGGTCCTAGCGGGAACTACGAGCAGTACTTC. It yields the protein CSVEVGPSGNYEQYF.

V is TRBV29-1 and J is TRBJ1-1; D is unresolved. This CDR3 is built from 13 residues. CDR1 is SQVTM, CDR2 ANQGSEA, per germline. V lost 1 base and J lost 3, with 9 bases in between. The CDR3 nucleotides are TGCAGCGTTGAAGGGCAGGCGGACACTGAAGCTTTCTTT. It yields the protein CSVEGQADTEAFF.

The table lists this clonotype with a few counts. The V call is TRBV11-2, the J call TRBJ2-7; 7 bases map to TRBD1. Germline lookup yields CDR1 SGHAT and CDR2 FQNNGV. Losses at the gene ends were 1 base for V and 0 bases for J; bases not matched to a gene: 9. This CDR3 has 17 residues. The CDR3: CASSLVALTGSSYEQYF. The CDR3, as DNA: TGTGCCAGCAGCTTAGTAGCGCTGACAGGGAGCTCCTACGAGCAGTACTTC.

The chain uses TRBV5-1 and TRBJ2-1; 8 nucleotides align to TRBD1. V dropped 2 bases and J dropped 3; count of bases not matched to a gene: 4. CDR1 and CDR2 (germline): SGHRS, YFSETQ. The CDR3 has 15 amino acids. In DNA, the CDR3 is TGCGCCAGCAGCTTCGGACAGGGCTTCTACAATGAGCAGTTCTTC. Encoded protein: CASSFGQGFYNEQFF.

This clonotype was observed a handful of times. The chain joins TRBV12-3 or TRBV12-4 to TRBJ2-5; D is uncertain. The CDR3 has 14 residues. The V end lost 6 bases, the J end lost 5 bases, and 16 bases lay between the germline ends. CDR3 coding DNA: TGTGCCAGCAGCCCCCCCGCCGGAAGGGAGACCCAGTACTTC. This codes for CASSPPAGRETQYF.